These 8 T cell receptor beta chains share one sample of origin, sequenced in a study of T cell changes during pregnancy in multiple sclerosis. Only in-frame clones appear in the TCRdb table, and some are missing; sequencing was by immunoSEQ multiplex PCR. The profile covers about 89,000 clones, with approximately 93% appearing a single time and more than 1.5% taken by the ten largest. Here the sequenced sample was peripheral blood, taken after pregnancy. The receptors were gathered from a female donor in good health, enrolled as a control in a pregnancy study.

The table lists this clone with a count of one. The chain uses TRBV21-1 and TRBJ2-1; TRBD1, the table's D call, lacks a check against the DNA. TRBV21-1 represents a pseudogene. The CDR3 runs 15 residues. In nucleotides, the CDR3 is TGTGCCAGCAGCAAAGGGGGCAGGGTGGACAATGAGCAGTTCTTC. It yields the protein CASSKGGRVDNEQFF.

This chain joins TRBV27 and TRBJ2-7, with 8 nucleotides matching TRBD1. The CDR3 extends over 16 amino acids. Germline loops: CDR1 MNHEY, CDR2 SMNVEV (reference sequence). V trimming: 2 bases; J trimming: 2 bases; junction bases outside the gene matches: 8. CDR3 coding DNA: TGTGCCAGCAGTTTAAAAAGTAACAGGGGGGCCTACGAGCAGTACTTC. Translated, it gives CASSLKSNRGAYEQYF.

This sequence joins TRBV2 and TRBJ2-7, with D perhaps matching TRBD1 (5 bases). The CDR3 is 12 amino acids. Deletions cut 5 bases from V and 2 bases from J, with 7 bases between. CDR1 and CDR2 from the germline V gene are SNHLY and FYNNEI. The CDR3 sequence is CASSPGTYEQYF. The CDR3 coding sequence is TGTGCCAGCAGTCCAGGGACCTACGAGCAGTACTTC.

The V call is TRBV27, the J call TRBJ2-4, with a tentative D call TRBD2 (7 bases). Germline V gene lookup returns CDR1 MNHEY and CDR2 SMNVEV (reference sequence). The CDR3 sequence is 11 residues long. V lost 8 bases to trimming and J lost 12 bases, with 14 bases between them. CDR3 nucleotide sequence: TGTGCCAGCGGAGGGGGGGCTTCTCAGTACTTC. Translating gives CASGGGASQYF.

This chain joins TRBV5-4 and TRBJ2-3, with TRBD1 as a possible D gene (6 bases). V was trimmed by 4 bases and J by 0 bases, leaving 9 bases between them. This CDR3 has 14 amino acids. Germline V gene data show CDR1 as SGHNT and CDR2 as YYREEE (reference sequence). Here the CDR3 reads CASSDRSSTDTQYF. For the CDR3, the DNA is TGTGCCAGCAGCGACAGGAGTAGCACAGATACGCAGTATTTT.

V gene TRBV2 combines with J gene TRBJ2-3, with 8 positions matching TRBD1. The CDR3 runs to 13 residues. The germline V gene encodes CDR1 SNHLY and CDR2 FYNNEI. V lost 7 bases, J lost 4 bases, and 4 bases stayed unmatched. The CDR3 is CASNGQGPDTQYF. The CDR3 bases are TGTGCCAGCAACGGACAGGGACCAGATACGCAGTATTTT.

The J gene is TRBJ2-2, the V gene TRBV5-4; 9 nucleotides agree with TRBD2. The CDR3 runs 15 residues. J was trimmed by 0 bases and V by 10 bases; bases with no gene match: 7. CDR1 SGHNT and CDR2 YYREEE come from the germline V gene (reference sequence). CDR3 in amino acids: CAGFSGSPNTGELFF. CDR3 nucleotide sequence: TGTGCCGGGTTTAGCGGGAGCCCGAACACCGGGGAGCTGTTTTTT.

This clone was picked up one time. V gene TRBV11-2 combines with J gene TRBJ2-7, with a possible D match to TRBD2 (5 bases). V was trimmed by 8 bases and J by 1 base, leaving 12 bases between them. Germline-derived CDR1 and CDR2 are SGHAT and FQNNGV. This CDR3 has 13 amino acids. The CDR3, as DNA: TGTGCCAGCGTTATCGAGGGTTCCTACGAGCAGTACTTC. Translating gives CASVIEGSYEQYF.